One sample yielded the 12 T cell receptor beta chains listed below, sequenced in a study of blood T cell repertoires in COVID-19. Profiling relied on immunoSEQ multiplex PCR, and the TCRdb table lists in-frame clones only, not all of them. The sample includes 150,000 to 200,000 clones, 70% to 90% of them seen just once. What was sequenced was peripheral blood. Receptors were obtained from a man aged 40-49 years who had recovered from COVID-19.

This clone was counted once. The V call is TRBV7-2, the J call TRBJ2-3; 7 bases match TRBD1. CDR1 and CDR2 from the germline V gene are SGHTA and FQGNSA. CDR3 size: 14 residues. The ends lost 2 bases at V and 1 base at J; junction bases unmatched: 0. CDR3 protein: CASSLQGGTDTQYF. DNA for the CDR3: TGTGCCAGCAGCTTACAGGGGGGCACAGATACGCAGTATTTT.

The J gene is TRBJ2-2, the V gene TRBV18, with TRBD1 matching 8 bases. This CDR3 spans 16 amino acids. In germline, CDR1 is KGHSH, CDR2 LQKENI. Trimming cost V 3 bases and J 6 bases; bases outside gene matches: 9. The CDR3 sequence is CASSPFGQGISGELFF. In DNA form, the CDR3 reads TGTGCCAGCTCACCTTTTGGACAGGGAATTTCCGGGGAGCTGTTTTTT.

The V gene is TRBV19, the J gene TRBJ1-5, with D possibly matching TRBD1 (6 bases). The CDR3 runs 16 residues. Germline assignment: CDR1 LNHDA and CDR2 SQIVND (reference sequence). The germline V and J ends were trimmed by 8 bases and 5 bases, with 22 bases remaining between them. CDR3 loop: CASHTTFGQNHQPQHF. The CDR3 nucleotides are TGTGCCAGTCACACCACCTTTGGACAGAATCATCAGCCCCAGCATTTT.

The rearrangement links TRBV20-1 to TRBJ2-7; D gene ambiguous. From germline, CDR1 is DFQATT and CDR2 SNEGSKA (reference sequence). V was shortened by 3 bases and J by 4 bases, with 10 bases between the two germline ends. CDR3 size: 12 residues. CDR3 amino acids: CSASFREYEQYF. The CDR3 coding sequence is TGCAGTGCTAGTTTTAGAGAATACGAGCAGTACTTC.

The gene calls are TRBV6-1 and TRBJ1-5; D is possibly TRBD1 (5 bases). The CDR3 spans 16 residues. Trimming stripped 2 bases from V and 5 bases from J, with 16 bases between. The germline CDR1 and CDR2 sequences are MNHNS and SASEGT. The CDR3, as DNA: TGTGCCAGCAGTGAATCCCCATATGGAGGGGATCAGCCCCAGCATTTT. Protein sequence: CASSESPYGGDQPQHF.

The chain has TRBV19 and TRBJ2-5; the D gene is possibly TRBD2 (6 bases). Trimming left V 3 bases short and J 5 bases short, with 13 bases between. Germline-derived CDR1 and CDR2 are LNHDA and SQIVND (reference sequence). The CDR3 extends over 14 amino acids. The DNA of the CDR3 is TGTGCCAGTAGTATTATGGCAGGAGGGGAGACCCAGTACTTC. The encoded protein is CASSIMAGGETQYF.

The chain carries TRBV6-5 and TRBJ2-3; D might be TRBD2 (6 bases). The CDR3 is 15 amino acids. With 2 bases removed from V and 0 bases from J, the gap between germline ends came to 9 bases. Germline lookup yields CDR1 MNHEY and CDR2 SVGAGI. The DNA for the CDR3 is TGTGCCAGCAGTTACGGAGGGCCTAGCACAGATACGCAGTATTTT. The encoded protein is CASSYGGPSTDTQYF.

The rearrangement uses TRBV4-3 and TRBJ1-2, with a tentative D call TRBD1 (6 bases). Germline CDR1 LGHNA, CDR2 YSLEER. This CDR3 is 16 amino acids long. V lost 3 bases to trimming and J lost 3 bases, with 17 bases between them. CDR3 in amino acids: CASSHGVRWTDYGYTF. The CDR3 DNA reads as TGCGCCAGCAGCCACGGAGTACGGTGGACAGACTATGGCTACACCTTC.

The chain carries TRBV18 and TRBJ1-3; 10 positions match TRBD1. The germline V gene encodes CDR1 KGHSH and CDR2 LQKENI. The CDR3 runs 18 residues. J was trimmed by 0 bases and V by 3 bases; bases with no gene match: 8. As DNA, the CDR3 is TGTGCCAGCTCACCTAGTTGGAGGACAGGGGGCTCTGGAAACACCATATATTTT. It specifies CASSPSWRTGGSGNTIYF.

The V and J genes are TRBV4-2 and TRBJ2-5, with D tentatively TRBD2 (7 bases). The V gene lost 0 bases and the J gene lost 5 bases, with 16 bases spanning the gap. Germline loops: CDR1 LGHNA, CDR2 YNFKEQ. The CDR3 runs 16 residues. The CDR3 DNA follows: TGTGCCAGCAGCCAAGAAAGAAGGACTAGGGGGGAGACCCAGTACTTC. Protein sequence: CASSQERRTRGETQYF.

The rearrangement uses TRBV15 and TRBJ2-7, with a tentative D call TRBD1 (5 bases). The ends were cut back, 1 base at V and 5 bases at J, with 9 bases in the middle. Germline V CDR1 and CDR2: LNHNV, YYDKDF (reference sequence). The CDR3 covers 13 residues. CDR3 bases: TGTGCCACCAGCAGAGTAAGGGGAAACGAGCAGTACTTC. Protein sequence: CATSRVRGNEQYF.

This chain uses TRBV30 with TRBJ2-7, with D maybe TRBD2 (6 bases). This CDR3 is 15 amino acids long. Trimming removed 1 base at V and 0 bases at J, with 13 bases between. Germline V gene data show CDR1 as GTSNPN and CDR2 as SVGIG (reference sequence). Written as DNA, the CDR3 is TGTGCCTGGAGTGCCCCCGGGACTGTCTCCTACGAGCAGTACTTC. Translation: CAWSAPGTVSYEQYF.